These T cell receptor beta chains were read from a single sample in a study of cytomegalovirus exposure and HLA in healthy donors. The table came from immunoSEQ multiplex PCR; TCRdb's copy has only in-frame clones and leaves some out. This table holds 150,000 to 200,000 clones, about 80% found once. Sequencing was done on a sample of PBMCs. The receptors come from a woman under 30 in good health and CMV-seropositive. Both conserved end residues are part of each CDR3. The D gene is left open where the match is weak. Clone size is not always given. Where it is, it says once, few, many or a class for expanded clones.

V gene: TRBV28
clone size: -
D gene: TRBD1
J gene: TRBJ1-2
CDR3 protein: CASSSGTGSDYTF
CDR3 DNA: TGTGCCAGCAGCTCCGGGACAGGGTCGGACTACACCTTC

V gene: TRBV13
clone size: -
D gene: TRBD1
J gene: TRBJ2-3
CDR3 protein: CASSPRTGADTQYF
CDR3 DNA: TGTGCCAGCAGCCCCCGGACAGGAGCAGATACGCAGTATTTT

V gene: TRBV5-5
clone size: -
D gene: -
J gene: TRBJ1-3
CDR3 protein: CASSLGGAGNTIYF
CDR3 DNA: TGTGCCAGCAGCTTGGGGGGAGCTGGAAACACCATATATTTT

V gene: TRBV15
clone size: few
D gene: TRBD2
J gene: TRBJ2-3
CDR3 protein: CATSSQRGGPGDTQYF
CDR3 DNA: TGTGCCACCAGTTCCCAGCGGGGGGGCCCGGGAGATACGCAGTATTTT

V gene: TRBV5-1
clone size: -
D gene: -
J gene: TRBJ2-1
CDR3 protein: CASSVEKSGGHYNEQFF
CDR3 DNA: TGCGCCAGCAGCGTGGAGAAATCGGGGGGACACTACAATGAGCAGTTCTTC

V gene: TRBV6-5
clone size: few
D gene: TRBD1
J gene: TRBJ2-3
CDR3 protein: CASRLQGAGTDTQYF
CDR3 DNA: TGTGCCAGCAGACTACAGGGGGCCGGCACAGATACGCAGTATTTT

V gene: TRBV4-2
clone size: -
D gene: TRBD1
J gene: TRBJ1-1
CDR3 protein: CASSIQGSMNTEAFF
CDR3 DNA: TGTGCCAGCAGTATACAGGGGTCGATGAACACTGAAGCTTTCTTT

V gene: TRBV12-5
clone size: -
D gene: -
J gene: TRBJ2-7
CDR3 protein: CASGLRTGLSYEQYF
CDR3 DNA: TGTGCTAGTGGTTTGCGAACAGGGCTCTCCTACGAGCAGTACTTC

V gene: TRBV13
clone size: -
D gene: TRBD2
J gene: TRBJ2-1
CDR3 protein: CASFWALAGPDNEQFF
CDR3 DNA: TGTGCCAGCTTCTGGGCCCTAGCGGGTCCGGACAATGAGCAGTTCTTC

V gene: TRBV4-1
clone size: -
D gene: -
J gene: TRBJ1-1
CDR3 protein: CASSHAGQLNTEAFF
CDR3 DNA: TGCGCCAGCAGCCACGCCGGACAGTTGAACACTGAAGCTTTCTTT

V gene: TRBV7-9
clone size: few
D gene: -
J gene: TRBJ1-1
CDR3 protein: CASSLTGREAFF
CDR3 DNA: TGTGCCAGCAGCTTAACCGGCAGGGAAGCTTTCTTT

V gene: TRBV15
clone size: -
D gene: -
J gene: TRBJ2-7
CDR3 protein: CATGESRKSGYEQYF
CDR3 DNA: TGTGCCACAGGCGAGTCGCGCAAGAGCGGCTACGAGCAGTACTTC

V gene: TRBV28
clone size: -
D gene: -
J gene: TRBJ2-7
CDR3 protein: CASTSAALTYEQYF
CDR3 DNA: TGTGCCAGCACCTCCGCCGCCCTAACCTACGAGCAGTACTTC

V gene: TRBV30
clone size: few
D gene: TRBD1
J gene: TRBJ1-1
CDR3 protein: CAWSLGQGESEAFF
CDR3 DNA: TGTGCCTGGAGTCTTGGGCAGGGGGAGTCTGAAGCTTTCTTT

V gene: TRBV11-2
clone size: -
D gene: TRBD2
J gene: TRBJ2-1
CDR3 protein: CASSPGLVGDQVGQFF
CDR3 DNA: TGTGCCAGCAGCCCCGGACTAGTCGGCGATCAAGTAGGGCAGTTCTTC

V gene: TRBV5-6
clone size: -
D gene: -
J gene: TRBJ1-2
CDR3 protein: CASSGVKDYGYTF
CDR3 DNA: TGTGCCAGCAGCGGAGTTAAGGACTATGGCTACACCTTC

V gene: TRBV7-3
clone size: -
D gene: -
J gene: TRBJ2-5
CDR3 protein: CASSLAALGQETQYF
CDR3 DNA: TGTGCCAGCAGCTTAGCGGCGCTTGGGCAAGAGACCCAGTACTTC

V gene: TRBV13
clone size: -
D gene: TRBD1
J gene: TRBJ1-1
CDR3 protein: CASSEPGQGNTEAFF
CDR3 DNA: TGTGCCAGCAGCGAGCCGGGACAGGGGAACACTGAAGCTTTCTTT

V gene: TRBV29-1
clone size: -
D gene: -
J gene: TRBJ1-1
CDR3 protein: CSVSRSLGGDTEAFF
CDR3 DNA: TGCAGCGTCTCCAGGTCCCTCGGGGGGGACACTGAAGCTTTCTTT

V gene: TRBV7-3
clone size: -
D gene: -
J gene: TRBJ2-2
CDR3 protein: CASSLLGHPGELFF
CDR3 DNA: TGTGCCAGCAGCTTACTTGGCCACCCCGGGGAGCTGTTTTTT

V gene: TRBV4-1
clone size: -
D gene: -
J gene: TRBJ1-3
CDR3 protein: CASSQPTARNTIYF
CDR3 DNA: TGCGCCAGCAGCCAACCGACAGCACGAAACACCATATATTTT

V gene: TRBV19
clone size: -
D gene: -
J gene: TRBJ1-6
CDR3 protein: CASRGGDTYNSPLHF
CDR3 DNA: TGTGCCAGTAGAGGTGGGGACACCTATAATTCACCCCTCCACTTT

V gene: TRBV19
clone size: few
D gene: TRBD1
J gene: TRBJ1-1
CDR3 protein: CASSWDRGPGTEAFF
CDR3 DNA: TGTGCCAGTAGTTGGGACAGGGGGCCAGGCACTGAAGCTTTCTTT

V gene: TRBV11-2
clone size: -
D gene: TRBD2
J gene: TRBJ2-1
CDR3 protein: CASSPPSGAYNEQFF
CDR3 DNA: TGTGCCAGCAGCCCCCCTAGCGGGGCCTACAATGAGCAGTTCTTC

V gene: TRBV9
clone size: -
D gene: TRBD1
J gene: TRBJ2-1
CDR3 protein: CASSVVGTGVSYNEQFF
CDR3 DNA: TGTGCCAGCAGCGTAGTTGGGACAGGGGTCTCCTACAATGAGCAGTTCTTC

V gene: TRBV19
clone size: once
D gene: -
J gene: TRBJ1-5
CDR3 protein: CASKGRGSNQPQHF
CDR3 DNA: TGTGCCAGTAAGGGCAGGGGTAGCAATCAGCCCCAGCATTTT

V gene: TRBV6-6
clone size: -
D gene: TRBD2
J gene: TRBJ2-3
CDR3 protein: CASSPGSGGTHTQYF
CDR3 DNA: TGTGCCAGCAGTCCGGGGTCGGGGGGGACACATACGCAGTATTTT

V gene: TRBV2
clone size: once
D gene: -
J gene: TRBJ1-1
CDR3 protein: CASSQGRDTEAFF
CDR3 DNA: TGTGCCAGCAGTCAGGGCAGGGACACTGAAGCTTTCTTT

V gene: TRBV2
clone size: once
D gene: TRBD1
J gene: TRBJ1-2
CDR3 protein: CASSATGSYGYTF
CDR3 DNA: TGTGCCAGCAGCGCGACAGGGAGCTATGGCTACACCTTC

V gene: TRBV14
clone size: -
D gene: -
J gene: TRBJ2-4
CDR3 protein: CASSQDLGQRQAKNIQYF
CDR3 DNA: TGTGCCAGCAGCCAAGATCTAGGACAGCGCCAAGCCAAAAACATTCAGTACTTC

V gene: TRBV7-7
clone size: -
D gene: -
J gene: TRBJ2-5
CDR3 protein: CASSLGLRSQETQYF
CDR3 DNA: TGTGCTAGCAGCTTAGGTCTACGTAGCCAAGAGACCCAGTACTTC

V gene: TRBV4-1
clone size: once
D gene: -
J gene: TRBJ2-1
CDR3 protein: CASSQGAGTEQFF
CDR3 DNA: TGCGCCAGCAGCCAAGGCGCGGGGACCGAGCAGTTCTTC

V gene: TRBV4-3
clone size: -
D gene: TRBD1
J gene: TRBJ1-6
CDR3 protein: CASSQTYRGSSYNSPLHF
CDR3 DNA: TGCGCCAGCAGCCAAACCTACAGGGGGAGCTCCTATAATTCACCCCTCCACTTT

V gene: TRBV6-5
clone size: -
D gene: TRBD1
J gene: TRBJ2-7
CDR3 protein: CASSSRDRHDEQYF
CDR3 DNA: TGTGCCAGCAGTTCCCGGGACAGACATGACGAGCAGTACTTC

V gene: TRBV6-4
clone size: -
D gene: -
J gene: TRBJ2-2
CDR3 protein: CASREGLNTGELFF
CDR3 DNA: TGTGCCAGCAGAGAGGGACTTAACACCGGGGAGCTGTTTTTT

V gene: TRBV7-3
clone size: -
D gene: TRBD2
J gene: TRBJ2-3
CDR3 protein: CASSSSGLAGTDTQYF
CDR3 DNA: TGTGCCAGCAGCTCCTCGGGACTAGCGGGGACAGATACGCAGTATTTT

V gene: TRBV5-1
clone size: -
D gene: TRBD1
J gene: TRBJ1-1
CDR3 protein: CASSGTASTEAFF
CDR3 DNA: TGCGCCAGCAGCGGGACAGCTTCAACTGAAGCTTTCTTT

V gene: TRBV10-2
clone size: -
D gene: TRBD1
J gene: TRBJ2-3
CDR3 protein: CASSAWWTETGRADTQYF
CDR3 DNA: TGCGCCAGCAGTGCTTGGTGGACCGAGACAGGGCGGGCAGATACGCAGTATTTT

V gene: TRBV7-2
clone size: -
D gene: TRBD1
J gene: TRBJ1-5
CDR3 protein: CASSLRQGGNQPQHF
CDR3 DNA: TGTGCCAGCAGCCTAAGACAGGGTGGAAATCAGCCCCAGCATTTT

V gene: TRBV10-1
clone size: -
D gene: -
J gene: TRBJ2-7
CDR3 protein: CASSPGHSYEQYF
CDR3 DNA: TGCGCCAGCAGTCCGGGACATTCCTACGAGCAGTACTTC

V gene: TRBV30
clone size: -
D gene: -
J gene: TRBJ2-1
CDR3 protein: CAWSVHVPGEQFF
CDR3 DNA: TGTGCCTGGAGTGTTCACGTTCCCGGTGAGCAGTTCTTC

V gene: TRBV5-1
clone size: -
D gene: -
J gene: TRBJ2-3
CDR3 protein: CASSTGITDTQYF
CDR3 DNA: TGCGCCAGCTCCACGGGGATCACAGATACGCAGTATTTT